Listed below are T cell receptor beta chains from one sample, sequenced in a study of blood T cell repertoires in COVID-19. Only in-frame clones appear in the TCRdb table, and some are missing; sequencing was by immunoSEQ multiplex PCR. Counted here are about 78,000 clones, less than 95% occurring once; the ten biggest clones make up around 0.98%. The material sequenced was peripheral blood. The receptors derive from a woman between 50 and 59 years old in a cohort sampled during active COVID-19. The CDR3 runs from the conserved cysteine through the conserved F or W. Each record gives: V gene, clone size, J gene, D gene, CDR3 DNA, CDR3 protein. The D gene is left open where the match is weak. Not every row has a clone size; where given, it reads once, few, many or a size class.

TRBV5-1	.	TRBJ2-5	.	TGCGCCAGCGCCTCGGGGTGGGGTGAAGGAGAGACCCAGTACTTC	CASASGWGEGETQYF
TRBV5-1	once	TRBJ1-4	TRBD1	TGCGCCAGCAGCCGTTCCAGGGGGACAAATGAAAAACTGTTTTTT	CASSRSRGTNEKLFF
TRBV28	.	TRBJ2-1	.	TGTGCCAGCAGTTTCCGAAGGGGCAGGTACAATGAGCAGTTCTTC	CASSFRRGRYNEQFF
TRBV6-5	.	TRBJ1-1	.	TGTGCCAGCAGCCGAACTCTCGGGACAAGAGCTTTCTTT	CASSRTLGTRAFF
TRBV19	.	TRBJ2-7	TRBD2	TGTGCCAGCAGAGCCGGGACTAGCGGGCACAGCTCCTACGAGCAGTACTTC	CASRAGTSGHSSYEQYF
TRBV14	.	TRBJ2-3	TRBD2	TGTGCCAGCAGCCAAGGGGGGACTATCACAGATACGCAGTATTTT	CASSQGGTITDTQYF
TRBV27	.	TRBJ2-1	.	TGTGCCAGCAGGAGAGAAACGGGTAGGAACAATGAGCAGTTCTTC	CASRRETGRNNEQFF
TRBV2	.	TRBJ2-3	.	TGTGCCAGCAGACCACACAACCTGGTCACAGATACGCAGTATTTT	CASRPHNLVTDTQYF
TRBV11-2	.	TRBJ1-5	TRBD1	TGTGCCAGCAGCCCTGGGCAGGGGGGACAGCCCCAGCATTTT	CASSPGQGGQPQHF
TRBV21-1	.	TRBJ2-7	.	.	CASSPDAVASGTEQYF
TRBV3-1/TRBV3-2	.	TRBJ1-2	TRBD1	TGTGCCAGCAGCTCACAGGGGATTTGGAACTATGGCTACACCTTC	CASSSQGIWNYGYTF
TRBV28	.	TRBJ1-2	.	TGTGCCAGCAGTTTCCGGGACACTAGCTACACCTTC	CASSFRDTSYTF
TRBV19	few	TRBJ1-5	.	TGTGCCAGTGAACAGGGAGAGGGCAATCAGCCCCAGCATTTT	CASEQGEGNQPQHF
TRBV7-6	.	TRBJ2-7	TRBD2	TGTGCCAGCAGCCCCTGGACTAGCGGGAGCAACGAGCAGTACTTC	CASSPWTSGSNEQYF
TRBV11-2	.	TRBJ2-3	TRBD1	TGTGCCAGCGCAACAGGGACAGGGGATTCGGATACGCAGTATTTT	CASATGTGDSDTQYF
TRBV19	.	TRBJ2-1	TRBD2	TGTGCCAGTAGGGGCGGGAGGACCTCCTACAATGAGCAGTTCTTC	CASRGGRTSYNEQFF
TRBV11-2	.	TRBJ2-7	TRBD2	TGTGCCAGCAGCCCCCCGGGCGGGAGGGCTAAGTACTTC	CASSPPGGRAKYF
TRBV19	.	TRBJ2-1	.	TGTGCCAGTAGTATTGGTCCAGACTCGTTCTTC	CASSIGPDSFF
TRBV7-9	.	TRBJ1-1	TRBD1	TGTGCCAGCAGCTTAAGGGGGCAGGGCACTGAAGCTTTCTTT	CASSLRGQGTEAFF
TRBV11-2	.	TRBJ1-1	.	TGTGCCAGCAGCTTGAGGAGCCCACCTTTAAACACTGAAGCTTTCTTT	CASSLRSPPLNTEAFF
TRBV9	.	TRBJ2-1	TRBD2	TGTGCCAGCAGCAAGGGACTACTCTCGAGCTCCTACAATGAGCAGTTCTTC	CASSKGLLSSSYNEQFF
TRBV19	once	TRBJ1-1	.	TGTGCCAGTTCCCTCCAGGGGCCGGCTTTCTTT	CASSLQGPAFF
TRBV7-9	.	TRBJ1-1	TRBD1	TGTGCCAGCAGCCCGGGGGACAGGGGAATGAACACTGAAGCTTTCTTT	CASSPGDRGMNTEAFF
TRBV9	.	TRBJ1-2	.	TGTGCCAGCAGCGTAGCTGCCGGGGGCTACACCTTC	CASSVAAGGYTF
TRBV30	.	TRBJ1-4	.	TGTGCCCCAGGAGTGGGTGTTTGTCAGGGAAATGAAAAACTGTTTTTT	CAPGVGVCQGNEKLFF
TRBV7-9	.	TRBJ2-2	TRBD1	TGTGCCAGCAGCCGACAGGGGTCGAACACCGGGGAGCTGTTTTTT	CASSRQGSNTGELFF
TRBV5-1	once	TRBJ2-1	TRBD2	TGCGCCAGCCTACGGGCTAGCGGGAGTCATGAGCAGTTCTTC	CASLRASGSHEQFF
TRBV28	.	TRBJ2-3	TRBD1	TGTGCCAGCAGTCTCCGGACAGGGTTGGGCACAGATACGCAGTATTTT	CASSLRTGLGTDTQYF
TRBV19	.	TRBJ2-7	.	TGTGCCAGTAGTGCACGGCAGGGCGAGCAGTACTTC	CASSARQGEQYF
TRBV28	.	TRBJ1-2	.	TGTGCCAGCACCGGACAGTCCTATGGCTACACCTTC	CASTGQSYGYTF
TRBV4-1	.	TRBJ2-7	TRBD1	TGCGCCAGCAGCCAAGGTCTCGGACAGGAATCCTACGAGCAGTACTTC	CASSQGLGQESYEQYF